A selection of T cell receptor beta chains follows, all from one sample in a study of blood T cell repertoires in COVID-19. Produced via immunoSEQ multiplex PCR; TCRdb's table is partial and in-frame only. The table has over 150,000 clones, 88% seen once. Sequencing was done on a sample of peripheral blood. The receptors originated from a man aged 50 or older who had recovered from COVID-19. The CDR3 runs from the conserved cysteine through the conserved F or W. A D gene is named only where the DNA matches it firmly. Size is stated for part of the rows, as once, few or many counts, or as a class when the clone is expanded.

length,J,D,V,size,CDR3,DNA
15,TRBJ2-3,TRBD2,TRBV15,once,CATSRAGGPGHTQYF,TGTGCCACCAGCAGAGCGGGGGGGCCGGGTCATACGCAGTATTTT
14,TRBJ1-5,NA,TRBV7-2,few,CASSSLTGGLPQHF,TGTGCCAGCAGCTCCTTGACGGGGGGACTGCCCCAGCATTTT
16,TRBJ1-3,NA,TRBV7-9,NA,CASSLYGGAQGNTIYF,TGTGCCAGCAGCTTATACGGGGGGGCGCAAGGAAACACCATATATTTT
15,TRBJ1-2,NA,TRBV15,NA,CATSRELRANYGYTF,TGTGCCACCAGCAGAGAACTCCGAGCTAACTATGGCTACACCTTC
15,TRBJ2-1,TRBD2,TRBV9,NA,CASSVGLAEYNEQFF,TGTGCCAGCAGCGTAGGACTAGCGGAGTACAATGAGCAGTTCTTC
13,TRBJ2-7,NA,TRBV10-3,NA,CAISGTSRGEQYF,TGTGCCATCAGTGGGACTTCTCGGGGCGAGCAGTACTTC
15,TRBJ1-3,TRBD1,TRBV15,NA,CATSRPGQGFNTIYF,TGTGCCACCAGCAGGCCTGGACAGGGTTTCAACACCATATATTTT
16,TRBJ1-5,TRBD1,TRBV27,NA,CASSPRTGAFNQPQHF,TGTGCCAGCAGTCCTCGGACAGGGGCCTTCAATCAGCCCCAGCATTTT
17,TRBJ2-2,TRBD2,TRBV6-2/TRBV6-3,NA,CASSYSGLAGVPGELFF,TGTGCCAGCAGTTACTCAGGACTAGCGGGAGTTCCCGGGGAGCTGTTTTTT
15,TRBJ2-6,NA,TRBV28,NA,CASSLEAGGANVLTF,TGTGCCAGCAGTTTAGAAGCCGGTGGGGCCAACGTCCTGACTTTC
15,TRBJ2-5,TRBD2,TRBV6-6,NA,CASSSGLAGLETQYF,TGTGCCAGCAGTTCGGGACTAGCGGGGTTAGAGACCCAGTACTTC
17,TRBJ1-5,NA,TRBV28,NA,CASSLRWAGNSNQPQHF,TGTGCCAGCAGCCTCCGCTGGGCAGGGAATAGCAATCAGCCCCAGCATTTT
14,TRBJ2-1,TRBD2,TRBV19,NA,CASSTAGGYNEQFF,TGTGCCAGTAGTACTGCGGGGGGGTACAATGAGCAGTTCTTC
16,TRBJ2-5,TRBD2,TRBV7-9,NA,CASSRTSSGGPVTQYF,TGTGCCAGCAGCCGAACTTCTAGCGGGGGGCCGGTGACCCAGTACTTC
14,TRBJ1-6,TRBD1,TRBV30,NA,CAWNKGARNSPLHF,TGTGCCTGGAACAAGGGGGCTAGGAATTCACCCCTCCACTTT
14,TRBJ1-6,NA,TRBV7-2,NA,CASSLGLYNSPLHF,TGTGCCAGCAGCTTAGGCCTATATAATTCACCCCTCCACTTT
15,TRBJ1-2,NA,TRBV6-2/TRBV6-3,few,CASSTRDWESYGYTF,TGTGCCAGCAGTACCCGGGACTGGGAGTCCTATGGCTACACCTTC
16,TRBJ2-1,TRBD2,TRBV9,NA,CASSLEGTRSYNEQFF,TGTGCCAGCAGCTTAGAGGGGACTAGGTCCTACAATGAGCAGTTCTTC
14,TRBJ2-5,NA,TRBV28,NA,CASSLPTVASTQYF,TGTGCCAGCAGTTTACCGACTGTGGCGTCGACCCAGTACTTC
16,TRBJ2-1,NA,TRBV18,few,CASSPADSPSYNEQFF,TGTGCCAGCTCACCCGCGGACAGCCCCTCCTACAATGAGCAGTTCTTC
16,TRBJ2-2,NA,TRBV7-3,NA,CASSLRGTADTGELFF,TGTGCCAGCAGCCTCCGCGGGACAGCCGACACCGGGGAGCTGTTTTTT
17,TRBJ2-3,TRBD2,TRBV7-2,NA,CASSLAGVAGTADTQYF,TGTGCCAGCAGCCTTGCCGGGGTAGCGGGAACCGCAGATACGCAGTATTTT
15,TRBJ1-4,NA,TRBV5-5,NA,CASSSFQEGYEKLFF,TGTGCCAGCAGCTCGTTCCAGGAAGGTTATGAAAAACTGTTTTTT
15,TRBJ2-7,NA,TRBV11-2,NA,CASSFDRGFSYEQYF,TGTGCCAGCAGCTTCGATAGGGGATTCTCCTACGAGCAGTACTTC
14,TRBJ2-1,TRBD1,TRBV2,NA,CASSETGGYNEQFF,TGTGCCAGCAGTGAGACAGGGGGCTACAATGAGCAGTTCTTC
15,TRBJ2-2,NA,TRBV7-3,NA,CASSRLTANTGELFF,TGTGCCAGCAGCCGACTGACAGCGAACACCGGGGAGCTGTTTTTT
11,TRBJ2-7,NA,TRBV5-6,once,CASSSDFGWYF,TGTGCCAGCAGTTCGGACTTTGGCTGGTACTTC
15,TRBJ1-1,TRBD1,TRBV6-5,NA,CASSYMGQGQTEAFF,TGTGCCAGCAGTTATATGGGACAGGGTCAGACTGAAGCTTTCTTT
14,TRBJ2-3,NA,TRBV6-4,NA,CASSVQGGTDTQYF,TGTGCCAGCAGTGTTCAGGGCGGCACAGATACGCAGTATTTT
17,TRBJ1-4,NA,TRBV11-2,NA,CASSKWVGALTNEKLFF,TGTGCCAGCAGCAAGTGGGTTGGGGCGTTAACTAATGAAAAACTGTTTTTT
13,TRBJ2-3,NA,TRBV5-4,many,CASSAWTAAHQYF,TGTGCCAGCAGCGCGTGGACTGCGGCGCATCAGTATTTT
16,TRBJ2-7,TRBD1,TRBV18,once,CASSPISTGFSYEQYF,TGTGCCAGCTCACCAATATCGACAGGGTTCTCCTACGAGCAGTACTTC
15,TRBJ2-7,TRBD1,TRBV28,NA,CASSNPDRGSYEQYF,TGTGCCAGCAGTAACCCGGACAGGGGGTCCTACGAGCAGTACTTC
12,TRBJ1-1,NA,TRBV20-1,NA,CSASPSGTEAFF,TGCAGTGCTAGTCCGTCGGGGACTGAAGCTTTCTTT
16,TRBJ1-1,NA,TRBV4-3,once,CASSQGTLLGQREAFF,TGCGCCAGCAGCCAAGGGACCCTTCTGGGGCAACGGGAAGCTTTCTTT
17,TRBJ2-3,TRBD2,TRBV4-1,once,CASSQGAASGKTDTQYF,TGCGCCAGCAGCCAAGGGGCCGCTAGCGGGAAAACAGATACGCAGTATTTT
12,TRBJ2-7,NA,TRBV6-6,NA,CASSYEVSEQYF,TGTGCCAGCAGTTACGAGGTCAGCGAGCAGTACTTC
15,TRBJ2-5,NA,TRBV27,NA,CASSLSGTGGKTQYF,TGTGCCAGCAGTTTATCGGGGACCGGGGGAAAGACCCAGTACTTC
11,TRBJ2-7,NA,TRBV5-1,NA,CASSLSNEQYF,TGCGCCAGCAGCTTGAGCAACGAGCAGTACTTC
13,TRBJ2-5,NA,TRBV5-1,NA,CASSFTYQETQYF,TGCGCCAGCAGCTTCACATACCAAGAGACCCAGTACTTC
15,TRBJ1-5,NA,TRBV5-5,NA,CASSLVTDSNQPQHF,TGTGCCAGCAGCTTGGTGACAGATAGCAATCAGCCCCAGCATTTT
19,TRBJ2-1,TRBD2,TRBV11-2,NA,CASSPFARSSGSPYNEQFF,TGTGCCAGCAGCCCTTTCGCTAGGTCTAGCGGGAGCCCTTACAATGAGCAGTTCTTC
15,TRBJ2-3,TRBD1,TRBV5-6,NA,CASSLRDRSGDTQYF,TGTGCCAGCAGCTTACGGGACAGATCAGGGGATACGCAGTATTTT
13,TRBJ2-1,NA,TRBV9,NA,CASSVGSLNEQFF,TGTGCCAGCAGCGTGGGGAGCCTCAATGAGCAGTTCTTC
15,TRBJ2-3,NA,TRBV28,NA,CASSTRQGPLDTQYF,TGTGCCAGCAGCACCCGGCAGGGGCCGTTAGATACGCAGTATTTT
16,TRBJ1-5,NA,TRBV23-1,NA,CASSQSPGSGNQPQHF,TGCGCCAGCAGTCAATCTCCCGGGTCGGGCAATCAGCCCCAGCATTTT
15,TRBJ2-3,TRBD1,TRBV9,once,CASSVARGLTDTQYF,TGTGCCAGCAGCGTTGCGAGGGGGCTGACAGATACGCAGTATTTT
11,TRBJ2-7,NA,TRBV30,NA,CAWSYSYEQYF,TGTGCCTGGAGTTACTCCTACGAGCAGTACTTC